This TCR beta chain was sequenced for a study of cytotoxic CD8 clonotypes in ibrutinib-treated CLL. Study observations and caveats: The study found clonality rose at ibrutinib response, then fell toward baseline at progression.

Method: immunoSEQ multiplex PCR; TCRdb's copy keeps in-frame clones and lacks some. The sample lists about 130,000 clones, over 60% occurring once. A note on this clone: What it binds is unknown.

The CDR3 is 14 residues long. Germline lookup yields CDR1 MNHEY and CDR2 SMNVEV (reference sequence). Germline trimming cut 5 bases from V and 4 bases from J; bases unmatched to any gene: 4. The source material was PBMCs, sampled after 12 months of ibrutinib treatment. The sequence derives from a human donor with chronic lymphocytic leukemia. The genes are TRBV27 and TRBJ2-7; 11 positions match TRBD2. In DNA form, the CDR3 reads TGTGCCAGCAGTCTAGCGGGAGGACCTTACGAGCAGTACTTC. Encoded protein: CASSLAGGPYEQYF.